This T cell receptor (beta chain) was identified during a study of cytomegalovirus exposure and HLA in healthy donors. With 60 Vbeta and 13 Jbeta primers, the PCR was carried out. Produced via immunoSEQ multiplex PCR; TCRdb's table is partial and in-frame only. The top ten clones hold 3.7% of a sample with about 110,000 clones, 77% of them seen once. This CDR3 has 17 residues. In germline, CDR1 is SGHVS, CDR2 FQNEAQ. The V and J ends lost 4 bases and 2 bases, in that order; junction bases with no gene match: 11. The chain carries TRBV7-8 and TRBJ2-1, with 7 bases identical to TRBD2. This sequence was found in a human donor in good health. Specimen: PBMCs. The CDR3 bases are TGTGCCAGCAGCTCCCTGGGGAGCGCGGGAGCCTACAATGAGCAGTTCTTC. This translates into CASSSLGSAGAYNEQFF.